This T cell receptor beta chain was recovered during a study of tumor and adjacent non-tumor tissue in lung cancer. Of note for this clonotype: A clone one base away is much larger, so this may be a read error.

TCRbeta libraries were built with three rounds of nested PCR, modified from ARM-PCR. TCRdb independently ran MiXCR on the multiplex PCR reads; one entry per CDR3 protein. Among 76,000 or so distinct CDR3 sequences listed, about two thirds were seen once. RNA was extracted from bulk tissue without any cell sorting. Source material: lung tumor tissue. The clonotype was recovered from a woman in her 70s with non-small cell lung cancer.

CDR3 region: CASSLELHWETQYF. The CDR3 nucleotides are TGTGCCAGCAGCTTGGAGCTTCACTGGGAGACCCAGTACTTC. V usage is TRBV5-6 and J usage is TRBJ2-5; D gene uncertain. This CDR3 spans 14 amino acids. Germline V gives CDR1 SGHDT, CDR2 YYEEEE. Trimming cost V 0 bases and J 5 bases, with 11 bases left between them. Looking up the rest from reference TRBV5-6 and TRBJ2-5 gives the full variable domain: DAGVTQSPTHLIKTRGQQVTLRCSPKSGHDTVSWYQQALGQGPQFIFQYYEEEERQRGNFPDRFSGHQFPNYSSELNVNALLLGDSALYLCASSLELHWETQYFGPGTRLLVL.